The text below deals with one T cell receptor (beta chain). Its specificity is not known. The entry originates in a study of T cells expressing NK-cell markers. Study-level findings and limits: The CD3+CD56-NKG2C+ fraction of a few donors was also led by these clonotypes. In a handful of donors, dominant CD3+CD56+NKG2C+ clones formed about 1.0-7.5% of CD8+ cells.

TCRdb derives one entry per CDR3 protein from the 5' RACE reads, leaving out DNA. In all, the sample yields 200,000 to 300,000 distinct CDR3 sequences. The CDR3 runs to 15 residues. Germline CDR1 is SGHRS and CDR2 is YFSETQ. The receptor's source is a man aged 18-30 years in good health. This chain uses TRBV5-1 with TRBJ1-2; TCRdb calls TRBD1, which cannot be checked without DNA. Sequenced input: blood T cells: a sorted CD56 or NKG2C T cell subset, CD4+ or CD8+ T cells, or bulk PBMC T cells (not recorded which). CDR3 in amino acids: CASSLVAGSNYGYTF.